This TCR beta chain emerged from a study of beta chain features in type 1 diabetes. CDR3 length equals 12 residues. Trimming took 1 base from V and 6 from J, leaving 8 bases between them. Germline CDR1 SGHNT, CDR2 YYREEE (reference sequence). cDNA synthesis used the whole RNA isolate, giving expressed TCRB sequences. Clones were read by immunoSEQ multiplex PCR, and TCRdb kept only the in-frame ones, dropping some. The table has approximately 38,000 clones, 45% to 50% seen once; the top ten hold 0.65% to 0.8%. The clonotype comes from a woman under 30 in good health. Sequencing was performed on central memory CD4+ T cells from blood. V gene TRBV5-4 combines with J gene TRBJ2-7; no clear D. CDR3 protein: CASSLPTGEQYF. The CDR3 DNA is TGTGCCAGCAGCTTGCCGACGGGCGAGCAGTACTTC.